The clone carrying this TCR beta chain showed up just a few times. Antigen specificity is unknown. Time point indicated: healthy volunteer bleed at 6 weeks. Total RNA was isolated from unfractionated whole blood. Library preparation tagged each individual cDNA molecule with a unique molecular identifier. Original handling: Samples held a median of approximately 96,000 TCRs, range 23,224–690,600. MiXCR was run by TCRdb on the RACE reads, yielding one entry per CDR3 protein. Here the V and J calls rest on TCRdb's processing, not on the authors' analysis. This sample has about 37,000 distinct CDR3 sequences, with less than 6% found just once. These data come from a study of human T cells and chemical hapten exposure. The wider study: Per-sample TCR yield variation was attributed mainly to small pooled library volume differences.

CDR3 length: 13 amino acids. Trimming pared 7 bases from V and 0 bases from J, leaving 7 bases between. Study results and limitations: TCRs exceeding 1 in 1000 frequency stayed unchanged with DPC sensitization.

The receptor comes from a human donor in good health. Some clones in this sample may be carry-over from other donors' samples. V and J are TRBV12-3 or TRBV12-4 and TRBJ1-5; no clear D gene. Sequencing input: whole blood. CDR3 nucleotides: TGTGCCAGCACGTACGGTAGCAATCAGCCCCAGCATTTT. It is translated as CASTYGSNQPQHF.